A selection of T cell receptor beta chains follows, all from one sample in a study of cytomegalovirus exposure and HLA in healthy donors. Only in-frame clones appear in the TCRdb table, and some are missing; sequencing was by immunoSEQ multiplex PCR. This table holds roughly 200,000 clones, about 80% found once. Sequencing was carried out using PBMCs. All receptors derive from a woman between 18 and 29 years old in good health and CMV-seropositive. Each CDR3 is given with its conserved first and last residue. A D gene is named only where the DNA matches it firmly. The size of a clone is reported for some rows only, either as once, few or many, or as a class for expanded clones.

d_gene	v_gene	j_gene	abundance	CDR3aa	CDR3nt
TRBD1	TRBV5-6	TRBJ1-2	NA	CASSETGAGYTF	TGTGCCAGCAGCGAAACAGGGGCGGGCTACACCTTC
NA	TRBV9	TRBJ2-1	once	CASSTTVYNEQFF	TGTGCCAGCAGCACCACGGTTTACAATGAGCAGTTCTTC
NA	TRBV7-2	TRBJ2-5	NA	CASSLRPGGRFDQYF	TGTGCCAGCAGCTTACGCCCCGGGGGGCGGTTTGACCAGTACTTC
NA	TRBV25-1	TRBJ2-7	NA	CASTSGGAQNYEQYF	TGTGCCAGCACGTCGGGGGGCGCACAGAACTACGAGCAGTACTTC
TRBD1	TRBV29-1	TRBJ2-4	NA	CSVQGKVTKNIQYF	TGCAGCGTACAGGGGAAAGTGACCAAAAACATTCAGTACTTC
NA	TRBV29-1	TRBJ1-1	NA	CSVVEGTEAFF	TGCAGCGTTGTGGAGGGCACTGAAGCTTTCTTT
NA	TRBV5-6	TRBJ2-7	NA	CASSARAEQYF	TGTGCCAGCAGCGCCCGAGCCGAGCAGTACTTC
TRBD1	TRBV2	TRBJ1-2	NA	CASSDTGGARYGYTF	TGTGCCAGCAGTGATACAGGGGGAGCTAGGTATGGCTACACCTTC
TRBD2	TRBV2	TRBJ2-1	NA	CASSEVIAGGPREFF	TGTGCCAGCAGTGAGGTGATAGCGGGGGGGCCTAGGGAGTTCTTC
NA	TRBV4-1	TRBJ2-2	NA	CASSQDGGLTGELFF	TGCGCCAGCAGCCAAGACGGGGGGCTCACCGGGGAGCTGTTTTTT
TRBD1	TRBV5-1	TRBJ2-1	NA	CASSQVGDRTDNEQFF	TGCGCCAGCAGCCAAGTCGGGGACAGAACCGACAATGAGCAGTTCTTC
NA	TRBV5-4	TRBJ2-7	NA	CASSQGAGYEQYF	TGTGCCAGCAGCCAAGGCGCAGGCTACGAGCAGTACTTC
NA	TRBV14	TRBJ2-1	NA	CASSRQGRVEQFF	TGTGCCAGCAGCCGACAGGGGAGGGTCGAGCAGTTCTTC
NA	TRBV5-1	TRBJ2-3	NA	CASTGGSASGTDTQYF	TGCGCCAGCACGGGGGGCTCAGCGAGTGGCACAGATACGCAGTATTTT
NA	TRBV2	TRBJ1-5	once	CASRTGTGGNQPQHF	TGTGCCAGCAGGACCGGAACGGGTGGCAATCAGCCCCAGCATTTT
TRBD1	TRBV4-2	TRBJ1-2	NA	CASSPQEGAGGYEGYTF	TGTGCCAGCAGCCCCCAGGAGGGGGCAGGGGGCTATGAAGGCTACACCTTC
NA	TRBV2	TRBJ1-3	few	CASSTGSSGNTIYF	TGTGCCAGCAGTACAGGGAGTTCTGGAAACACCATATATTTT
TRBD2	TRBV7-9	TRBJ2-5	NA	CASSFTTTSGEETQYF	TGTGCCAGCAGCTTTACAACGACTAGCGGGGAAGAGACCCAGTACTTC
NA	TRBV4-2	TRBJ2-1	NA	CASSQVLARDNEQFF	TGTGCCAGCAGCCAAGTGTTGGCACGGGACAATGAGCAGTTCTTC
NA	TRBV6-5	TRBJ1-5	NA	CASSYSIHTNNQPQHF	TGTGCCAGCAGTTACTCGATACACACTAACAATCAGCCCCAGCATTTT
NA	TRBV10-3	TRBJ2-1	NA	CAISATAGNEQFF	TGTGCCATCAGTGCTACAGCCGGCAATGAGCAGTTCTTC
TRBD2	TRBV9	TRBJ2-3	NA	CASSVAAGGNTDTQYF	TGTGCCAGCAGCGTAGCTGCGGGGGGGAACACAGATACGCAGTATTTT
NA	TRBV6-6	TRBJ2-7	NA	CASAGPGYEQYF	TGTGCCAGCGCCGGTCCTGGCTACGAGCAGTACTTC
NA	TRBV15	TRBJ1-4	NA	CATSLTQGPTNEKLFF	TGTGCCACCAGTTTAACCCAGGGCCCAACTAATGAAAAACTGTTTTTT
TRBD1	TRBV2	TRBJ2-7	NA	CATSGAGGRYEQYF	TGTGCCACCTCGGGGGCAGGGGGCCGGTACGAGCAGTACTTC
NA	TRBV15	TRBJ1-2	NA	CATSSYKTELNYGYTF	TGTGCCACCAGCAGCTACAAGACAGAGCTTAACTATGGCTACACCTTC
TRBD1	TRBV11-2	TRBJ1-2	NA	CASSTHNRGGYGYTF	TGTGCCAGCAGCACTCACAACAGGGGCGGCTATGGCTACACCTTC
TRBD2	TRBV5-5	TRBJ2-5	once	CASSFGPSGGTLETQYF	TGTGCCAGCAGCTTTGGGCCTAGCGGGGGGACTTTAGAGACCCAGTACTTC
TRBD1	TRBV15	TRBJ1-6	once	CATSPGQGGSPLHF	TGTGCCACCAGCCCGGGACAGGGGGGATCACCCCTCCACTTT
TRBD1	TRBV10-2	TRBJ2-5	NA	CASRRLTTGGETQYF	TGCGCCAGCAGACGTCTCACAACAGGGGGAGAGACCCAGTACTTC
TRBD2	TRBV19	TRBJ2-1	NA	CASSASGGSYNEQFF	TGTGCCAGTAGTGCTAGCGGGGGGTCCTACAATGAGCAGTTCTTC
TRBD2	TRBV7-6	TRBJ2-2	NA	CASSLAPSGGASGELFF	TGTGCCAGCAGCTTAGCTCCTAGCGGGGGGGCCTCCGGGGAGCTGTTTTTT
NA	TRBV2	TRBJ2-7	NA	CANRGGAYEQYF	TGTGCCAACCGAGGGGGGGCCTACGAGCAGTACTTC
NA	TRBV6-5	TRBJ1-2	NA	CASSRDEAGGYTF	TGTGCCAGCAGCCGGGACGAGGCGGGGGGCTACACCTTC
TRBD2	TRBV6-1	TRBJ2-3	NA	CASSDGSSGRFTDTQYF	TGTGCCAGCAGTGATGGGTCTAGCGGGAGATTCACAGATACGCAGTATTTT
TRBD1	TRBV7-8	TRBJ1-5	NA	CASSRDRGRQPQHF	TGTGCCAGCAGCCGTGACAGGGGGCGGCAGCCCCAGCATTTT